The T cell receptor beta chain described here comes from a study of cytomegalovirus exposure and HLA in healthy donors. As concerns this clone: One end of the junction does not line up with germline, which may come from a read error. Other DNA sequences in the sample encode the same CDR3.

PCR employed 60 Vbeta and 13 Jbeta primers. Profiling relied on immunoSEQ multiplex PCR, and the TCRdb table lists in-frame clones only, not all of them. This table has some 130,000 clones, roughly four fifths appearing once. In germline, CDR1 is MNHEY, CDR2 SVGAGI. The CDR3 runs to 13 residues. Material for sequencing was PBMCs. The rearrangement uses TRBV6-5 and TRBJ1-5; possibly TRBD1 for D (6 bases). The TCR sequence derives from a female donor in good health and CMV-seropositive. For the CDR3, the DNA is TGCGCCAGCTCCCACAGGGAGGGTCAGCCCCAGCATTTT. Amino acid sequence: CASSHREGQPQHF.